A selection of T cell receptor beta chains follows, all from one sample in a study of blood T cells in healthy people across ages. TCRdb processed the 5' RACE reads anew with MiXCR; each CDR3 protein has one entry. Here the sample spans about 690,000 distinct CDR3 sequences, less than 45% being singletons. Sequenced material: blood. The receptor set was obtained from a man older than 75 in good health. Both conserved end residues are part of each CDR3.

CASRGVVQGADTQYF	TRBV21-1
CSARESYRQPNSPLHF	TRBV20-1
CASSFVPGLEPPTQYF	TRBV7-9
CASRLSDTGLYEQYF	TRBV27
CSYSRTSLETQFF	TRBV29-1
CSVWGGTTSGELFF	TRBV29-1
CASTPRQTYSEQFF	TRBV7-6
CSVEDQDDNYGYTF	TRBV29-1
CASRIAGGTYNEQFF	TRBV6-1
CASSREGQGETQYF	TRBV4-2
CASSRRTSGSTDTQYF	TRBV3-1
CASSPRQAGPLTETQYF	TRBV18
CASSQDFEGRVMDYGYTF	TRBV4-3
CASSPVTYMPDTQYF	TRBV7-2
CSARGTPGTSNGYTF	TRBV20-1
CASSLGLAGGMNEQYF	TRBV5-1
CASSQDPGSGNTIYF	TRBV4-2
CASSRRQGGNEQFF	TRBV18
CASTVGQGQLSAQYF	TRBV6-5
CASSPVGPVGETQYF	TRBV12-3/TRBV12-4
CASSGTSPNTGELFF	TRBV25-1
CASSLDRPEETQYF	TRBV5-1
CASRRAQFNEQFF	TRBV3-1
CASSLPGSSLYEQYF	TRBV5-4
CASSLQGRMTDTQYF	TRBV5-1
CASTNPRQMNTEAFF	TRBV12-3/TRBV12-4
CASSSRTGVSYEQYF	TRBV28
CASSYGGGGYNEQFF	TRBV6-6
CASSPGGPSQETQYF	TRBV4-2
CSARVGGYYEQYF	TRBV20-1
CASSEVRLVGNNEQFF	TRBV2
CSARGSLNTEAFF	TRBV20-1
CASNGRNIVGTTTDTQYF	TRBV6-1
CASNRAIENQPQHF	TRBV2
CASSPRRDALPYEQYF	TRBV7-2
CSASISGGGLYEQYF	TRBV20-1
CASSSDRGSSPLHF	TRBV6-2/TRBV6-3
CASSFVQGGVTDTQYF	TRBV28
CASSLVQGPAQPQHF	TRBV7-9
CSATIPGDGDTDTQYF	TRBV20-1
CASSRRQRQETKYF	TRBV19
CASSDKRGGRNTEAFF	TRBV6-1
CASSYPSGLAGSLIYEQFF	TRBV6-5
CASSLTSSVGELFF	TRBV5-1
CASSQDRGQETQYF	TRBV4-3
CASNRGRRDSEAFF	TRBV6-6